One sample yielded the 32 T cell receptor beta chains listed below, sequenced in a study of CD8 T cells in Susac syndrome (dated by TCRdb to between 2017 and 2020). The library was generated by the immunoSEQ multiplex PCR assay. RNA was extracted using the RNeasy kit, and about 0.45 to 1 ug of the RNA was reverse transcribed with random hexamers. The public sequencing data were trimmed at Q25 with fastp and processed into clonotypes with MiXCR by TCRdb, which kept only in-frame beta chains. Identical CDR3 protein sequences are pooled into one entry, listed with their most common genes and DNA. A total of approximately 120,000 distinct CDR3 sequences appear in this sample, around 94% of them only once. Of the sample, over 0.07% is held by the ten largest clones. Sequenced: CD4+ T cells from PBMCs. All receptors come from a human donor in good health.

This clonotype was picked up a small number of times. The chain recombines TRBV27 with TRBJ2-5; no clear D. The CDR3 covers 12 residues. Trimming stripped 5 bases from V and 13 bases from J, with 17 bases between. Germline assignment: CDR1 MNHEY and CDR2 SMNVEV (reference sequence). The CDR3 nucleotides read TGTGCCAGCAGTGTAAACACTTTACGATGGTACTTC. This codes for CASSVNTLRWYF.

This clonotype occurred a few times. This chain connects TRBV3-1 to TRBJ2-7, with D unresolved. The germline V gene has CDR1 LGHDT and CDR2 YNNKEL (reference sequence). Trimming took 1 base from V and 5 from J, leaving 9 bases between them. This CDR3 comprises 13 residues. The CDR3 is CASSQAEIHEQYF. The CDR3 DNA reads TGTGCCAGCAGCCAAGCCGAGATACACGAGCAGTACTTC.

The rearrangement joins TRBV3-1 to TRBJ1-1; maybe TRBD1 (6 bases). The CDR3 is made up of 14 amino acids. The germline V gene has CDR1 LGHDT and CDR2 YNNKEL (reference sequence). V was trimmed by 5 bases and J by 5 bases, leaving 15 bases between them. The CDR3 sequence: CASSLTEQGTEAFF. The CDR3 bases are TGTGCCAGCAGCTTGACGGAGCAGGGGACTGAAGCTTTCTTT.

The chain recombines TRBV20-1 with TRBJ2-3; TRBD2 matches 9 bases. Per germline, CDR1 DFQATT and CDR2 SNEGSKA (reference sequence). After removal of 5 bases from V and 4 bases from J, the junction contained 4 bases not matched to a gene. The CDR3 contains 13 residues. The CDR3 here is CSARGRGPDTQYF. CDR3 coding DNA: TGCAGTGCTCGCGGGAGGGGGCCAGATACGCAGTATTTT.

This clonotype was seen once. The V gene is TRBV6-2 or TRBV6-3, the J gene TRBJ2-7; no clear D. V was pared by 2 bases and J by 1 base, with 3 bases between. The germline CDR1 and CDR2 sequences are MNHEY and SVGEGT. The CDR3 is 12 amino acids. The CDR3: CASSYVSYEQYF. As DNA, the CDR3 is TGTGCCAGCAGTTACGTGTCCTACGAGCAGTACTTC.

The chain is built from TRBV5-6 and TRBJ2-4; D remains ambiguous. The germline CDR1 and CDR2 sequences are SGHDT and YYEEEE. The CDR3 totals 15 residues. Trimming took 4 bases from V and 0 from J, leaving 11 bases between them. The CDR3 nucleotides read TGTGCCAGCAGCCCCGGTGGTATAGCCAAAAACATTCAGTACTTC. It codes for CASSPGGIAKNIQYF.

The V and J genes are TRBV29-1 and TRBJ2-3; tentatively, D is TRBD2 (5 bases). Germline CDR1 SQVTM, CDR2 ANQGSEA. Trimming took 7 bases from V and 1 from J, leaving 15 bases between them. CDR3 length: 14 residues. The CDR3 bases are TGCAGCGGCTCCGAGAGGCGGGGCACAGATACGCAGTATTTT. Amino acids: CSGSERRGTDTQYF.

This chain's CDR3 is CASSQELVGKLFF. CDR3 nucleotides: TGTGCCAGCAGCCAAGAGTTAGTAGGGAAACTGTTTTTT. The chain recombines TRBV14 with TRBJ1-4; D not resolved. From germline, CDR1 is SGHDN and CDR2 FVKESK. The CDR3 sequence is 13 residues long. Trimming left V 0 bases short and J 11 bases short, with 10 bases between.

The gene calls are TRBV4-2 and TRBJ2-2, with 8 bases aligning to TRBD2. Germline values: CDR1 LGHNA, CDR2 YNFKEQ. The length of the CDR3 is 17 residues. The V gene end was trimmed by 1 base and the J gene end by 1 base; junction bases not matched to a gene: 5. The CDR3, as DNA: TGTGCCAGCAGCCAAGGCTTAAGCGGGGGGAACACCGGGGAGCTGTTTTTT. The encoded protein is CASSQGLSGGNTGELFF.

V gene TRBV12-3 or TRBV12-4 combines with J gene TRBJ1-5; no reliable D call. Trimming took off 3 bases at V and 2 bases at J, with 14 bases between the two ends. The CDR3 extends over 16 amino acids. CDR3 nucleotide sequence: TGTGCCAGCAGTTTGATTGGGCGTAGAGGCAATCAGCCCCAGCATTTT. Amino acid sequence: CASSLIGRRGNQPQHF.

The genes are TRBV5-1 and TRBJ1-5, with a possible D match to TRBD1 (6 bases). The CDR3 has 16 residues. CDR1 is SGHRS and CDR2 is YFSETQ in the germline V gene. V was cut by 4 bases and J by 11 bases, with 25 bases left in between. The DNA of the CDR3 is TGCGCCAGCAGCCCCAATCTCAACAGGGTTCTCGCTACCCAGCATTTT. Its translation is CASSPNLNRVLATQHF.

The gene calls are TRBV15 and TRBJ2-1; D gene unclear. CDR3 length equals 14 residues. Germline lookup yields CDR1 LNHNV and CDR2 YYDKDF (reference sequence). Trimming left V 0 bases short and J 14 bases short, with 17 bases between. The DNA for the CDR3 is TGTGCCACCAGCAGAGATGGTTTACCGGGTAAGGAGTTCTTC. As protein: CATSRDGLPGKEFF.

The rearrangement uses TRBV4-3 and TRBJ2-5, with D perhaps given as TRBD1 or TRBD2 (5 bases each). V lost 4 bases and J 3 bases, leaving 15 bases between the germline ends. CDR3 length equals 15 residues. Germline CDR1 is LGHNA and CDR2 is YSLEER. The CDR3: CASSRIGTAEETQYF. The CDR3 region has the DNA TGCGCCAGCAGCCGCATCGGGACGGCTGAAGAGACCCAGTACTTC.

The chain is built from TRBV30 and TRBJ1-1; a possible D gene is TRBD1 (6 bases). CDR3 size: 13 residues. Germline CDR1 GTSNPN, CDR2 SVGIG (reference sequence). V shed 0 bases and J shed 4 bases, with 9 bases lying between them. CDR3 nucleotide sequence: TGTGCCTGGAGTGTGGACAGACTCACTGAAGCTTTCTTT. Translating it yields CAWSVDRLTEAFF.

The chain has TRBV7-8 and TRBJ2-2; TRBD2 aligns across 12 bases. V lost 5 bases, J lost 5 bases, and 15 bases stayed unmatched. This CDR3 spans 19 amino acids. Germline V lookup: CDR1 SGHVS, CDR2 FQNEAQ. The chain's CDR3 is CASSPARRLAGVRTGELFF. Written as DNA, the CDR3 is TGTGCCAGCAGCCCCGCCCGAAGACTAGCGGGAGTAAGAACCGGGGAGCTGTTTTTT.

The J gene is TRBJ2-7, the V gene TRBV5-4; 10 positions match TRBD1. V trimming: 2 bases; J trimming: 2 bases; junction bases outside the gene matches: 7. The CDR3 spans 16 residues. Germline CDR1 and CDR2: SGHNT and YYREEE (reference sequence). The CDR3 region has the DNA TGTGCCAGCAGCTTCACAGACAGGGGGCGCCCCTACGAGCAGTACTTC. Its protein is CASSFTDRGRPYEQYF.

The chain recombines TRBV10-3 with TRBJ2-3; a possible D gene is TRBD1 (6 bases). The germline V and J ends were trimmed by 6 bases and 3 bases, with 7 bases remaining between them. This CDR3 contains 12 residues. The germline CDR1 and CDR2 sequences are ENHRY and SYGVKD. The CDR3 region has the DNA TGTGCCATCAGAGGACAGACAGATACGCAGTATTTT. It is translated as CAIRGQTDTQYF.

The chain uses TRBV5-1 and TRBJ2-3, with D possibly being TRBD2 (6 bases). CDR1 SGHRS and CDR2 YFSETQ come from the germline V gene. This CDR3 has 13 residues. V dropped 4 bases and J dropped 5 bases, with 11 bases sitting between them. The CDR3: CASSRISGDTQYF. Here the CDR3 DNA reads TGCGCCAGCAGCCGGATTAGCGGAGATACGCAGTATTTT.

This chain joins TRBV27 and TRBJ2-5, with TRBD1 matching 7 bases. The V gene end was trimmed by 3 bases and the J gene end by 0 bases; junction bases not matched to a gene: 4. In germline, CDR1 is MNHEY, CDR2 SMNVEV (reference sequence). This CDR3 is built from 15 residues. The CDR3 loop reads CASSFTGAHQETQYF. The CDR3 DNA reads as TGTGCCAGCAGTTTTACAGGGGCCCACCAAGAGACCCAGTACTTC.

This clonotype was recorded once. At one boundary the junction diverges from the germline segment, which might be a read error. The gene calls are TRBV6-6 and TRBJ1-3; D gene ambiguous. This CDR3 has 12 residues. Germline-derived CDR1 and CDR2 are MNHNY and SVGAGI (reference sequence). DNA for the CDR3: TGTGCCAGCAGTTTGGCCGGAAACACCATATTTTTT. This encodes CASSLAGNTIFF.

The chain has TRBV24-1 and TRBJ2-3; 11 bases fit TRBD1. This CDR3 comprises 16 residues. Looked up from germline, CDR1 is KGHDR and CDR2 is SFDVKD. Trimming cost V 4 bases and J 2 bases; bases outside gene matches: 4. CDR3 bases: TGTGCCACCAGTGAGCCCGGACAGGGGGCCACAGATACGCAGTATTTT. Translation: CATSEPGQGATDTQYF.

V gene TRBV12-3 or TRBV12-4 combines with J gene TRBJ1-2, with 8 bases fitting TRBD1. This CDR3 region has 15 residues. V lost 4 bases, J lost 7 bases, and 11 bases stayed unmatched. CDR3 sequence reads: CASSSGQDRVSGYTF. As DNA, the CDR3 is TGTGCCAGCAGTTCGGGCCAGGACAGGGTCTCTGGCTACACCTTC.

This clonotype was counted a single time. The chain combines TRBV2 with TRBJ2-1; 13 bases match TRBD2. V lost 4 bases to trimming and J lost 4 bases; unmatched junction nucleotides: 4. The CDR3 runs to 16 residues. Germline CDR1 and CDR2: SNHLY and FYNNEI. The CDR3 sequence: CASSAQTSGGYNEQFF. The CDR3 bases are TGTGCCAGCAGTGCCCAGACTAGCGGGGGGTACAATGAGCAGTTCTTC.

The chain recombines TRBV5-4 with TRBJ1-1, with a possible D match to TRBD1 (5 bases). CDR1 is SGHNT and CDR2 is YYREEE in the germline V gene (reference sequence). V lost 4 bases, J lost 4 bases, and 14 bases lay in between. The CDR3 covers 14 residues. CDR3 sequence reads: CASSLGRQGTEAFF. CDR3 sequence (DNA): TGTGCCAGCAGCCTGGGACGGCAGGGCACTGAAGCTTTCTTT.

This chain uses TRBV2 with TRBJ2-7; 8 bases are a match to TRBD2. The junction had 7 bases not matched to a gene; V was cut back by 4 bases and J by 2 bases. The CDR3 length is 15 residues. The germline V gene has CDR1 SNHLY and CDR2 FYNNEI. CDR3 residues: CASSGDREGPYEQYF. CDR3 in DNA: TGTGCCAGCAGTGGGGATCGGGAGGGCCCCTACGAGCAGTACTTC.

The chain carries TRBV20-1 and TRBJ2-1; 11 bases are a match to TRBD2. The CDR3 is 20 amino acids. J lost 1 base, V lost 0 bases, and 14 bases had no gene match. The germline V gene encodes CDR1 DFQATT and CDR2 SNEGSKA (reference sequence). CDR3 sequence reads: CSARDVRRASGRWSYNEQFF. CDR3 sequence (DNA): TGCAGTGCTAGAGATGTCCGCCGGGCTAGCGGGAGGTGGTCCTACAATGAGCAGTTCTTC.

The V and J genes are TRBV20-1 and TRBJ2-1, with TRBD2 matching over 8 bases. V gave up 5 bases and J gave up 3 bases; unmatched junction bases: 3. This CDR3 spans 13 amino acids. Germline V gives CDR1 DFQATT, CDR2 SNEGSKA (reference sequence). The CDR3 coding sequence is TGCAGTGCTCGGGGGGGTCTCTACAATGAGCAGTTCTTC. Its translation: CSARGGLYNEQFF.

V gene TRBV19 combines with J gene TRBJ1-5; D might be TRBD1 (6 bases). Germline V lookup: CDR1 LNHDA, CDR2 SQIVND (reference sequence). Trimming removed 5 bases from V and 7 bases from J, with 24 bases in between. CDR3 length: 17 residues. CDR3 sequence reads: CASSVLLQGARGQPQHF. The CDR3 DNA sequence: TGTGCCAGTAGTGTCCTATTACAGGGCGCACGGGGACAGCCCCAGCATTTT.

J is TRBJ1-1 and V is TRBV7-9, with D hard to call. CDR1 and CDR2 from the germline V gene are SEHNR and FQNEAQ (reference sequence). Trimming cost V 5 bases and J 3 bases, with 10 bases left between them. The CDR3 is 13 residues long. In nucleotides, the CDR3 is TGTGCCAGCAGCCGAGGGCGGGACACTGAAGCTTTCTTT. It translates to CASSRGRDTEAFF.

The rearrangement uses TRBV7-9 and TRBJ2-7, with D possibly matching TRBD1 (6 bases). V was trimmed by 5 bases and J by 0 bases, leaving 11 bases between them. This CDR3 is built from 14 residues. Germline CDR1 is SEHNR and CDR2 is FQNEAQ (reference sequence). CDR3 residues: CASSPDRSSYEQYF. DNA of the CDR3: TGTGCCAGCAGCCCAGACAGGAGCTCCTACGAGCAGTACTTC. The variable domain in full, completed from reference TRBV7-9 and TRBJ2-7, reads DTGVSQNPRHKITKRGQNVTFRCDPISEHNRLYWYRQTLGQGPEFLTYFQNEAQLEKSRLLSDRFSAERPKGSFSTLEIQRTEQGDSAMYLCASSPDRSSYEQYFGPGTRLTVT.

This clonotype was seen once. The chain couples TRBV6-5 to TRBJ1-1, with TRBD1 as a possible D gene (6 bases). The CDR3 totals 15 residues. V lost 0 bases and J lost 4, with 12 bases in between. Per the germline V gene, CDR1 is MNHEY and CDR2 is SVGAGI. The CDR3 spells CASSYSLQGVTEAFF. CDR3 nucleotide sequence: TGTGCCAGCAGTTACTCACTACAGGGTGTCACTGAAGCTTTCTTT.

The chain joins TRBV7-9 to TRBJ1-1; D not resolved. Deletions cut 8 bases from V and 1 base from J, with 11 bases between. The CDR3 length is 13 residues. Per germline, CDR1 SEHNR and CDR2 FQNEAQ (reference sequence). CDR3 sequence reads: CASLRTANTEAFF. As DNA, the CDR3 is TGTGCCAGCCTAAGAACAGCGAACACTGAAGCTTTCTTT.